Described below is a single T cell receptor (beta chain) sequence and its context. The data derive from a study of blood T cell repertoires in COVID-19. Whole-study context: Sites across the United States, Italy and Spain contributed samples from acute and convalescent COVID-19. Sources were T cells, B-cell-depleted T cells, or PBMCs; the material itself was cDNA or gDNA.

Authors' data handling: Nucleated cell number was recorded as an estimate derived from reference gene primer amplification. The data were produced by immunoSEQ multiplex PCR, yet TCRdb's version contains in-frame clones alone and is incomplete. V, J and clone size are those of that table, while D and trimming were read from the DNA. The table includes a few hundred thousand clones, around 90% detected once. V trimming: 2 bases; J trimming: 6 bases; junction bases outside the gene matches: 4. This CDR3 spans 14 amino acids. Germline CDR1 is MGHRA and CDR2 is YSYEKL. This chain uses TRBV4-1 with TRBJ2-7, with 10 bases aligning to TRBD2. This clonotype was sampled from a man aged 18 to 35 with active or convalescent COVID-19. The sample comprised peripheral blood. The CDR3 loop reads CASSQPLAGGEQYF. The CDR3 DNA reads as TGCGCCAGCAGCCAACCCTTAGCGGGGGGCGAGCAGTACTTC.